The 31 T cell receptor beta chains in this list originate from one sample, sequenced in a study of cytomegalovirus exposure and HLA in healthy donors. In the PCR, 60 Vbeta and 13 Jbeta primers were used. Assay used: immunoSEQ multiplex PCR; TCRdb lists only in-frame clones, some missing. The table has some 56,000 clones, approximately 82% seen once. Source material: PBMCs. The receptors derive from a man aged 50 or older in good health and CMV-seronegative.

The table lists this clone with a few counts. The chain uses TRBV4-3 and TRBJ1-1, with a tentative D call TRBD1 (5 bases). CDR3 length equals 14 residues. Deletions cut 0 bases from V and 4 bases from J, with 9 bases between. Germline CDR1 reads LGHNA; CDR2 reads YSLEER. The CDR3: CASSQESGITEAFF. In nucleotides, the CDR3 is TGCGCCAGCAGCCAAGAGTCAGGGATCACTGAAGCTTTCTTT.

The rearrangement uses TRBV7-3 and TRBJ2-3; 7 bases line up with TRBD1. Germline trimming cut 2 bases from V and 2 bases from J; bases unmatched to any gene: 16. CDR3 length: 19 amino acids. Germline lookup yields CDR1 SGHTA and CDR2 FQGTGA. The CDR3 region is CASSLYGHGTGDNTDTQYF. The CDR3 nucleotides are TGTGCCAGCAGCTTATACGGACATGGAACAGGGGATAACACAGATACGCAGTATTTT.

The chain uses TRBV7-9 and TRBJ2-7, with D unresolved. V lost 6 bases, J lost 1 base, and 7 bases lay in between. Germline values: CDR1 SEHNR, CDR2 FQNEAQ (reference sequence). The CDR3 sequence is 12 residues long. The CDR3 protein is CASRPVSYEQYF. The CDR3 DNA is TGTGCCAGCAGACCGGTGTCCTACGAGCAGTACTTC. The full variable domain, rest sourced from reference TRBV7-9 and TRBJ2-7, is DTGVSQNPRHKITKRGQNVTFRCDPISEHNRLYWYRQTLGQGPEFLTYFQNEAQLEKSRLLSDRFSAERPKGSFSTLEIQRTEQGDSAMYLCASRPVSYEQYFGPGTRLTVT.

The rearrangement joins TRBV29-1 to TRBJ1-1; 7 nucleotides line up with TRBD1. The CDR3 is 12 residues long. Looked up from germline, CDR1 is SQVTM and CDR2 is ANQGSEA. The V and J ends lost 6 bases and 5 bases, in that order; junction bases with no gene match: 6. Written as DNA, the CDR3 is TGCAGCGTGTCACAGGGGAGTACTGAAGCTTTCTTT. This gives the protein CSVSQGSTEAFF.

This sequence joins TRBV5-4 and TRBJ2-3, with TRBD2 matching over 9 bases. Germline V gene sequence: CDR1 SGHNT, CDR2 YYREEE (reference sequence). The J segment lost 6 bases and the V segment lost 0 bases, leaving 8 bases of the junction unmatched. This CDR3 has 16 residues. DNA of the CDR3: TGTGCCAGCAGCTTGGGGACTAGCGCCTTGAGGGATACGCAGTATTTT. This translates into CASSLGTSALRDTQYF.

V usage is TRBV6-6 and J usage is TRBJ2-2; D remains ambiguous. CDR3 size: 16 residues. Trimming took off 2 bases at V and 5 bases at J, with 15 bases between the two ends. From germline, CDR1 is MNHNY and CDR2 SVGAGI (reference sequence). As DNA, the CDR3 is TGTGCCAGCAGTTACCAAAGTCTCCCCGCGACCGGGGAGCTGTTTTTT. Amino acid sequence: CASSYQSLPATGELFF.

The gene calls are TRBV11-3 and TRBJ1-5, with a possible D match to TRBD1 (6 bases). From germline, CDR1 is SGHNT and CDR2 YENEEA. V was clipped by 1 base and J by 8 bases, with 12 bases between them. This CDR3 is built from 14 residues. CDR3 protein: CASSLVAGEEPQHF. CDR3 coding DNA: TGTGCCAGCAGCTTAGTCGCAGGGGAAGAGCCCCAGCATTTT. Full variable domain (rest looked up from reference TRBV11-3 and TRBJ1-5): EAGVVQSPRYKIIEKKQPVAFWCNPISGHNTLYWYLQNLGQGPELLIRYENEEAVDDSQLPKDRFSAERLKGVDSTLKIQPAELGDSAVYLCASSLVAGEEPQHFGDGTRLSIL.

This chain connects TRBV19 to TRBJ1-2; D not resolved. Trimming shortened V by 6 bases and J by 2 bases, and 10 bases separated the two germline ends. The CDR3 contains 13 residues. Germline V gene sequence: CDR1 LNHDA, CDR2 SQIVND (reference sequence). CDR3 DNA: TGTGCCAGTAGGACACAGAGAAACTATGGCTACACCTTC. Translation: CASRTQRNYGYTF.

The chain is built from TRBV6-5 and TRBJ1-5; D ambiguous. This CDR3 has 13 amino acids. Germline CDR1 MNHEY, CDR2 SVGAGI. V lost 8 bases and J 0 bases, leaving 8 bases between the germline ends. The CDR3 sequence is CASVEYSNQPQHF. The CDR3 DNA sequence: TGTGCCAGCGTGGAGTATAGCAATCAGCCCCAGCATTTT.

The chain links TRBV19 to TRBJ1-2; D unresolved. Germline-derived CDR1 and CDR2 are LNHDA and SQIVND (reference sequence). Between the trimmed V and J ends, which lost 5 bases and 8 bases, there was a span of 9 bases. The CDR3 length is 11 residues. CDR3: CASSSRRGYTF. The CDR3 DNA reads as TGTGCCAGTAGTTCGCGGAGGGGCTACACCTTC.

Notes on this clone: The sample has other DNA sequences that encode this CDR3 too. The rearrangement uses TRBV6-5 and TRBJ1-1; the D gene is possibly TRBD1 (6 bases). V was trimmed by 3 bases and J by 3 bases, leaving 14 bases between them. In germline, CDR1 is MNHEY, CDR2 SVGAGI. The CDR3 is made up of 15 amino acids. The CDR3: CASSYWGGGDTEAFF. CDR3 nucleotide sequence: TGTGCCAGCAGTTATTGGGGGGGCGGGGACACTGAAGCTTTCTTT.

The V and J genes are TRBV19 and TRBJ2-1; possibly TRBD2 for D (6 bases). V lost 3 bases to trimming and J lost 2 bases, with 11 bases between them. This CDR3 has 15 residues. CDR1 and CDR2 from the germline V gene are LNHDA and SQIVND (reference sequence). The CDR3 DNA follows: TGTGCCAGTAGTATGTTGGGAGGCCCCTACAATGAGCAGTTCTTC. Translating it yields CASSMLGGPYNEQFF.

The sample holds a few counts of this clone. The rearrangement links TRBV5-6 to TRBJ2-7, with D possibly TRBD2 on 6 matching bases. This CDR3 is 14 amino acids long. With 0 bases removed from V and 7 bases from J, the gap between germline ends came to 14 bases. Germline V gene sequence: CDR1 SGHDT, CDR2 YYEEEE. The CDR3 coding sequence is TGTGCCAGCAGCTTGGGGCGGGGTAAGGGGGAGCAGTACTTC. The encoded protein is CASSLGRGKGEQYF.

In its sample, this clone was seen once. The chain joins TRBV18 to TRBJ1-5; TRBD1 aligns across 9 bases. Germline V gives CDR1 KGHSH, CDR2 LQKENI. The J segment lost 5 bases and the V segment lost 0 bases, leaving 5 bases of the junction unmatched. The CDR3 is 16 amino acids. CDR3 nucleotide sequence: TGTGCCAGCTCACCACCAGGGAGACAGGGGGATCAGCCCCAGCATTTT. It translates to CASSPPGRQGDQPQHF.

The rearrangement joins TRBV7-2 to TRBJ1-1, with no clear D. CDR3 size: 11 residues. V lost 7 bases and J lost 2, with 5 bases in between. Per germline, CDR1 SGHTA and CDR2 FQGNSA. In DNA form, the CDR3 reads TGTGCCAGCACCTATAACACTGAAGCTTTCTTT. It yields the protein CASTYNTEAFF. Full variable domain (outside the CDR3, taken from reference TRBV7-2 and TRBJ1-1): GAGVSQSPSNKVTEKGKDVELRCDPISGHTALYWYRQSLGQGLEFLIYFQGNSAPDKSGLPSDRFSAERTGGSVSTLTIQRTQQEDSAVYLCASTYNTEAFFGQGTRLTVV.

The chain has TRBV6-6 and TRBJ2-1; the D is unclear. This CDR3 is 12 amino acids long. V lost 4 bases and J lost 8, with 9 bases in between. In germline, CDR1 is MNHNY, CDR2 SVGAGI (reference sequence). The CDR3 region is CASSFEVDEQFF. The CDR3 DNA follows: TGTGCCAGCAGTTTTGAGGTCGATGAGCAGTTCTTC.

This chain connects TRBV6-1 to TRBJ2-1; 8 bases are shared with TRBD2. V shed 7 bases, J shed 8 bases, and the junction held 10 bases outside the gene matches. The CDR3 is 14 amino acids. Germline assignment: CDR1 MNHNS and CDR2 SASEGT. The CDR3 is CASTNYGGADEQFF. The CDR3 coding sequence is TGTGCCAGCACCAACTACGGGGGGGCCGATGAGCAGTTCTTC.

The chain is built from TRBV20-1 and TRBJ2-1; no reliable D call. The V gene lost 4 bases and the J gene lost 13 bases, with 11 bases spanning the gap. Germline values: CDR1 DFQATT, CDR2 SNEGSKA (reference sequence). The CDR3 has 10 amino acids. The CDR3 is CSANAVGQFF. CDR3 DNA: TGCAGTGCTAACGCGGTTGGTCAGTTCTTC.

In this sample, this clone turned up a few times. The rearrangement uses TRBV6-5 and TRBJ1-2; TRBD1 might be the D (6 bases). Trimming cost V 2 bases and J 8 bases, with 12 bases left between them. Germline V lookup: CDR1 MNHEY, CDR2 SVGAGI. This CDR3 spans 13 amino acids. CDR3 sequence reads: CASSYGGARGYTF. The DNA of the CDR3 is TGTGCCAGCAGTTACGGGGGGGCTAGAGGCTACACCTTC.

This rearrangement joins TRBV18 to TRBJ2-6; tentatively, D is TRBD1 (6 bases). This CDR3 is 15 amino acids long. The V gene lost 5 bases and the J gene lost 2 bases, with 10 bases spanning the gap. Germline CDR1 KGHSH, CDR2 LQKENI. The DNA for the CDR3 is TGTGCCAGCTCATCTGGACAGACTGGGGCCAACGTCCTGACTTTC. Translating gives CASSSGQTGANVLTF.

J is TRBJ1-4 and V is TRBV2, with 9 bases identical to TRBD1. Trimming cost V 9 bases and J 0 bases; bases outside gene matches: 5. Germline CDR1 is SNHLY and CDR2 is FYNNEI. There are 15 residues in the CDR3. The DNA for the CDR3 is TGTGCCAGTCTCCGGACAGGGGCAACTAATGAAAAACTGTTTTTT. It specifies CASLRTGATNEKLFF.

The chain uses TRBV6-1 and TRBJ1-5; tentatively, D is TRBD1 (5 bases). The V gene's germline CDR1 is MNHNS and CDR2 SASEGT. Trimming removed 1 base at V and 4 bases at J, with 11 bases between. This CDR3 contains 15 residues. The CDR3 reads CASSEGGTQNQPQHF. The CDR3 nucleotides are TGTGCCAGCAGTGAAGGCGGGACCCAGAATCAGCCCCAGCATTTT.

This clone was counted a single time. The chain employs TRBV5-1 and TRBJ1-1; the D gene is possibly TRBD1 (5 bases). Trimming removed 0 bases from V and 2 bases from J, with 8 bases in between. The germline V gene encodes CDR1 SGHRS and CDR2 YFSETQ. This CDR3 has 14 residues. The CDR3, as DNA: TGCGCCAGCAGCTTGGCCCAGGGTAACACTGAAGCTTTCTTT. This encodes CASSLAQGNTEAFF.

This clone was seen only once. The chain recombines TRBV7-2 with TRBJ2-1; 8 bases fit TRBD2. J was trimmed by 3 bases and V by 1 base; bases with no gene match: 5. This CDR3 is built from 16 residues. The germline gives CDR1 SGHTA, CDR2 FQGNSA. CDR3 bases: TGTGCCAGCAGCTTAGGGGCGGGGACTAGCTACAATGAGCAGTTCTTC. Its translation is CASSLGAGTSYNEQFF.

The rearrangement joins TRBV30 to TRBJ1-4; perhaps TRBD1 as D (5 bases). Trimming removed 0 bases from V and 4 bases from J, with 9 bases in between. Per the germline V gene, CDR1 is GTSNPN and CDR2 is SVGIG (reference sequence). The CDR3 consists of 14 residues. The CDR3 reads CAWSVRQGNEKLFF. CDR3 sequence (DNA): TGTGCCTGGAGTGTACGGCAGGGTAATGAAAAACTGTTTTTT. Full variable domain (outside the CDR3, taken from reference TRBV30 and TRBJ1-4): SQTIHQWPATLVQPVGSPLSLECTVEGTSNPNLYWYRQAAGRGLQLLFYSVGIGQISSEVPQNLSASRPQDRQFILSSKKLLLSDSGFYLCAWSVRQGNEKLFFGSGTQLSVL.

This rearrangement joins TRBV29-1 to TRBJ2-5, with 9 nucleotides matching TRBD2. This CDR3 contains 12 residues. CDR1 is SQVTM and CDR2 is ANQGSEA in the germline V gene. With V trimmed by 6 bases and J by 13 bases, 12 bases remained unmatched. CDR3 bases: TGCAGCGTGGGGGGCGGGGGGGCTCCCGCGTACTTC. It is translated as CSVGGGGAPAYF.

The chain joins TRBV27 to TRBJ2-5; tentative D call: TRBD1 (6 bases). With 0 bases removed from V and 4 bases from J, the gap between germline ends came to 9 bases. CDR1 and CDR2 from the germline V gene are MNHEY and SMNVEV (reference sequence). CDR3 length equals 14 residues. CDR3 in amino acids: CASSLSTGVETQYF. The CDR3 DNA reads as TGTGCCAGCAGTTTATCGACAGGCGTAGAGACCCAGTACTTC.

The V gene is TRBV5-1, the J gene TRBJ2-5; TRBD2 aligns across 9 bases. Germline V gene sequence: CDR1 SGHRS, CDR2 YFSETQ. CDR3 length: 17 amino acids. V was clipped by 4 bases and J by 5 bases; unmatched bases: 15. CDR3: CASSHISRLAVGETQYF. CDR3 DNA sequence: TGCGCCAGCAGCCATATTTCAAGACTAGCGGTGGGGGAGACCCAGTACTTC.

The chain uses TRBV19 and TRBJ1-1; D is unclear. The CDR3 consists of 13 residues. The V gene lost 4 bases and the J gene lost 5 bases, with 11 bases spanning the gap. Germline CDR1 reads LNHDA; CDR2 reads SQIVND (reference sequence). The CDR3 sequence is CASSNGFVTEAFF. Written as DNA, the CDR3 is TGTGCCAGTAGTAACGGGTTTGTAACTGAAGCTTTCTTT.

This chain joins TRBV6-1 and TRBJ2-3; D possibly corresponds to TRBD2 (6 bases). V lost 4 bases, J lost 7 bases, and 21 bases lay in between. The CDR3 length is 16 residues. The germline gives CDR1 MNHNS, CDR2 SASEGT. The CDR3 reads CASSALAGPSANTQYF. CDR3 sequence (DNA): TGTGCCAGCAGTGCCCTTGCGGGGCCTTCAGCCAATACGCAGTATTTT.

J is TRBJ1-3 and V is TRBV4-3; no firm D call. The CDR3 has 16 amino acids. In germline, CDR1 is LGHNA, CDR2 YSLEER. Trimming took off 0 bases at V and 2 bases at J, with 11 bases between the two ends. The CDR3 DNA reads TGCGCCAGCAGCCAAGATTTTAGAGCGGCTGGAAACACCATATATTTT. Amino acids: CASSQDFRAAGNTIYF.